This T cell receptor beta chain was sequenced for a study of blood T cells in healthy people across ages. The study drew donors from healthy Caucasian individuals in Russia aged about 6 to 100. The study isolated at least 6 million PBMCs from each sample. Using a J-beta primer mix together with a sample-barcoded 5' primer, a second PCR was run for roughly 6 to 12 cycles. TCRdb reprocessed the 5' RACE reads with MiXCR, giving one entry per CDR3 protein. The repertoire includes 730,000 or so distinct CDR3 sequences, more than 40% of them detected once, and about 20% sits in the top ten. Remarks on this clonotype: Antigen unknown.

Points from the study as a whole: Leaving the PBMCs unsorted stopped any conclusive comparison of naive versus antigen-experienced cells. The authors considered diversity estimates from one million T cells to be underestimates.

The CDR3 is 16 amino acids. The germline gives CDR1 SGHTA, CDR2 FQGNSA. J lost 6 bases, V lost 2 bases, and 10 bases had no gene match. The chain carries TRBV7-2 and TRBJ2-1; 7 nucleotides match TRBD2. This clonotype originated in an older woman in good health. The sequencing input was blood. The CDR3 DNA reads TGTGCCAGCAGCTTACCACCGGGAGGCCCCAGCAATGAGCAGTTCTTC. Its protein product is CASSLPPGGPSNEQFF.